This TCR beta chain was found in a study of metastatic and nonmetastatic thyroid tumors. As for the study in general: Across peripheral blood and tumor or nodule tissue samples taken from malignant and benign thyroid patients, the repertoires were compared with one another. Whole-study findings and limits: It was reported that TCR beta diversity was significantly higher in malignant thyroid tumors than benign nodules, in blood and tumor.

Study processing details: The study's classifier, a distant-metastasis tool for papillary thyroid cancer, was built using CDR3 differences across clinicopathological groups. From the PCR reads, TCRdb re-called clones with MiXCR. None of the V and J calls come from the authors' own analysis; TCRdb made them. Of tens of thousands of clones in the sample, about 20% were seen once. Until they underwent thyroid surgery, no patient had received any treatment. A note on this clone: Its antigen is unknown.

Input material: blood. The clonotype originates from a female donor with papillary thyroid cancer or a benign thyroid nodule (not recorded which). Some clones in this sample may be carry-over from other donors' samples.

CDR3 sequence (DNA): TGTGCCAGCAGCCCGCCGATGGGATGGGAGGGGGCCGGGGAGCTGTTTTTT. It specifies CASSPPMGWEGAGELFF. The chain combines TRBV9 with TRBJ2-2; the D gene is possibly TRBD2 (7 bases). The CDR3 runs to 17 residues. V was shortened by 4 bases and J by 6 bases, with 22 bases between the two germline ends. Germline loops: CDR1 SGDLS, CDR2 YYNGEE.